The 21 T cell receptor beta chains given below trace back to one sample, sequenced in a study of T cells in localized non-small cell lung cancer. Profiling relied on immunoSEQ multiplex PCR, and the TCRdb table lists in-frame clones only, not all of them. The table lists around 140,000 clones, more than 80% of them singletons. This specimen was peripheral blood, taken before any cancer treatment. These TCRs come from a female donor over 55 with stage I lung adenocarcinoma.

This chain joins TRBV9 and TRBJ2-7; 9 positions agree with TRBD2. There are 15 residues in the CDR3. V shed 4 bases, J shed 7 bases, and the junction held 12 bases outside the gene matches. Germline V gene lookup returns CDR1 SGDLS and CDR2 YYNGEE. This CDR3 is CASSPRIAGAGEQYF. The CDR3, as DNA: TGTGCCAGCAGCCCACGTATAGCGGGAGCGGGTGAGCAGTACTTC.

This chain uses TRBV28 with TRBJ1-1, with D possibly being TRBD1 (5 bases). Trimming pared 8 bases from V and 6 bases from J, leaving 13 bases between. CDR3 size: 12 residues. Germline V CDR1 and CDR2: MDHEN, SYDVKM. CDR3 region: CASGAAEAEAFF. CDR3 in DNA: TGTGCCAGCGGGGCAGCCGAGGCTGAAGCTTTCTTT.

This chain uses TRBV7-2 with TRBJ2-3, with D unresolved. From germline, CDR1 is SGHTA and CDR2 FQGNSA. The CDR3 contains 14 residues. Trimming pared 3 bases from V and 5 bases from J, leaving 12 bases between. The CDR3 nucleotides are TGTGCCAGCAGCTTGGCTAGAAGTCGAGATACGCAGTATTTT. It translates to CASSLARSRDTQYF.

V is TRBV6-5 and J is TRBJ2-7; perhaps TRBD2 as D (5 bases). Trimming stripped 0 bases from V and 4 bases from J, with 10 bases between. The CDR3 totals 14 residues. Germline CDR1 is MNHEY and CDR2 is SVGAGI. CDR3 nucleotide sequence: TGTGCCAGCAGTTACTCGATCCGGGAATACGAGCAGTACTTC. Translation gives CASSYSIREYEQYF.

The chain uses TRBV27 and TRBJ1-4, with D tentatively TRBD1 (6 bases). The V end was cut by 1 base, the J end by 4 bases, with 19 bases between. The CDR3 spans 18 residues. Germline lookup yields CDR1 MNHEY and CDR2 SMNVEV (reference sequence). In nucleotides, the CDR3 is TGTGCCAGCAGTTTATTTCCGCCCGGGGGCTACAATAATGAAAAACTGTTTTTT. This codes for CASSLFPPGGYNNEKLFF.

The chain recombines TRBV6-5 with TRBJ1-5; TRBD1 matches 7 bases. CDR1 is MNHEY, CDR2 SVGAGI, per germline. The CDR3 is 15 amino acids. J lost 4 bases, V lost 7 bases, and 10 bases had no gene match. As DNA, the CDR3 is TGTGCCAGCACCAAAGACAGGGCGCGGAATCAGCCCCAGCATTTT. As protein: CASTKDRARNQPQHF.

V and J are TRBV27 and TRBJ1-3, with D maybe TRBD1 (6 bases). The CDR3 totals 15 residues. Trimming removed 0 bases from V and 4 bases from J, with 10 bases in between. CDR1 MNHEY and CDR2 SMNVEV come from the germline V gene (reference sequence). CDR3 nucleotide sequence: TGTGCCAGCAGTTTATCGGGGACAAAAGGAAACACCATATATTTT. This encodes CASSLSGTKGNTIYF.

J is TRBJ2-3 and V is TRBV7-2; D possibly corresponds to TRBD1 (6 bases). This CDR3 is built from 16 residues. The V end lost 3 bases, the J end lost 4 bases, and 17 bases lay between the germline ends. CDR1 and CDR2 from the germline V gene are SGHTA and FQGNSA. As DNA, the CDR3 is TGTGCCAGCAGCTTTTCTGCCACAGGGTTGTCAGATACGCAGTATTTT. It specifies CASSFSATGLSDTQYF.

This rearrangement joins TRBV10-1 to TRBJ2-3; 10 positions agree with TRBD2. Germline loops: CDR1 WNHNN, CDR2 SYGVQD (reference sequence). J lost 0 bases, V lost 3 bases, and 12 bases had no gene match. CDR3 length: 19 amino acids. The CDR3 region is CASSDGEWRLAGSTDTQYF. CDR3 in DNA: TGCGCCAGCAGTGATGGGGAGTGGAGACTAGCGGGTAGCACAGATACGCAGTATTTT.

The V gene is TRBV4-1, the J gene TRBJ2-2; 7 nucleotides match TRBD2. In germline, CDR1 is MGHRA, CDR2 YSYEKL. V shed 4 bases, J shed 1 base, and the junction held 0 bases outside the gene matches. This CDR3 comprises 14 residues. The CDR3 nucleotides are TGCGCCAGCAGCCCTAGCGGGAACACCGGGGAGCTGTTTTTT. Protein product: CASSPSGNTGELFF.

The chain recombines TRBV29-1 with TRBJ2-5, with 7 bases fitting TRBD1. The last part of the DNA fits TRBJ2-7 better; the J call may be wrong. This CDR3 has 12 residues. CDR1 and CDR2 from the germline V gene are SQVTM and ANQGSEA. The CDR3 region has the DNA TGCAGCGTTAACAGGGGATCCTACGAGCAGTACTTC. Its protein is CSVNRGSYEQYF.

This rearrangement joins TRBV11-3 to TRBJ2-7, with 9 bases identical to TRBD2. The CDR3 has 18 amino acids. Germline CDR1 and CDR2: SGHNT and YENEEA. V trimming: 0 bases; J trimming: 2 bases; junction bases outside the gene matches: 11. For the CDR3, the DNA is TGTGCCAGCAGCTTAGAAACAGGAGGTCTAGCGGGGACCTACGAGCAGTACTTC. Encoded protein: CASSLETGGLAGTYEQYF. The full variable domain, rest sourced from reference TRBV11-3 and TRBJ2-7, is EAGVVQSPRYKIIEKKQPVAFWCNPISGHNTLYWYLQNLGQGPELLIRYENEEAVDDSQLPKDRFSAERLKGVDSTLKIQPAELGDSAVYLCASSLETGGLAGTYEQYFGPGTRLTVT.

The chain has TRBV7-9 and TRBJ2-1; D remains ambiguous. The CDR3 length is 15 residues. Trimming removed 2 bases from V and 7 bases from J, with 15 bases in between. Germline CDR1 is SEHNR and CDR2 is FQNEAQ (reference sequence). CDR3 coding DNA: TGTGCCAGCAGCTTACTAGGGCAAGTCGGAAATGAGCAGTTCTTC. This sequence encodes CASSLLGQVGNEQFF.

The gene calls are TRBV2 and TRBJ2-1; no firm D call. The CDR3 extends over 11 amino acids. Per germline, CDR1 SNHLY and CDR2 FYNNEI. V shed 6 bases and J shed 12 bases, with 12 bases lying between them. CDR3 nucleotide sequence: TGTGCCAGCAGCGGTGGCTGGGGGCAGTTCTTC. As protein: CASSGGWGQFF.

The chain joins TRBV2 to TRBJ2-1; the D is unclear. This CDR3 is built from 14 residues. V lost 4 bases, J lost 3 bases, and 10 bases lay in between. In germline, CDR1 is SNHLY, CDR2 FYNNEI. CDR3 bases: TGTGCCAGCAGTGTGGAAAAGTACTACAATGAGCAGTTCTTC. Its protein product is CASSVEKYYNEQFF.

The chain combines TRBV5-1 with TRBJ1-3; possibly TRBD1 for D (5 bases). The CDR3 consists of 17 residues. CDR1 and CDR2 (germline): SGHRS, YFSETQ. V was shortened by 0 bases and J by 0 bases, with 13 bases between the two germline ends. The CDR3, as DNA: TGCGCCAGCAGCTTGGCCGGGGACCGCGGCTCTGGAAACACCATATATTTT. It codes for CASSLAGDRGSGNTIYF.

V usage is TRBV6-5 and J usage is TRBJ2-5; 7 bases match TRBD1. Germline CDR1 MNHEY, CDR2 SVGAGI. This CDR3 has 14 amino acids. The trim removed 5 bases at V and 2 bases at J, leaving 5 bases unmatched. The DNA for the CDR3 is TGTGCCAGCAGTACAACAGGGGCACAAGAGACCCAGTACTTC. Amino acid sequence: CASSTTGAQETQYF.

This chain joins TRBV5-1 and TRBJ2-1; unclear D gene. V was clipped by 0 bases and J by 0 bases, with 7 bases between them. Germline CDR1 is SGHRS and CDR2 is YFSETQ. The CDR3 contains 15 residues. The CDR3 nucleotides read TGCGCCAGCAGCTTGGGGGTGTCCTCCTACAATGAGCAGTTCTTC. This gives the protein CASSLGVSSYNEQFF. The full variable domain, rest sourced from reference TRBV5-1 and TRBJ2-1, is KAGVTQTPRYLIKTRGQQVTLSCSPISGHRSVSWYQQTPGQGLQFLFEYFSETQRNKGNFPGRFSGRQFSNSRSEMNVSTLELGDSALYLCASSLGVSSYNEQFFGPGTRLTVL.

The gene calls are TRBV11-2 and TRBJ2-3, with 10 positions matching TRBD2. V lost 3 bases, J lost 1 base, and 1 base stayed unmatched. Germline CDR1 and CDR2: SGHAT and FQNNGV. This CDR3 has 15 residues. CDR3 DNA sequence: TGTGCCAGCAGCTTTAGCGGGAGGCGCACAGATACGCAGTATTTT. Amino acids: CASSFSGRRTDTQYF. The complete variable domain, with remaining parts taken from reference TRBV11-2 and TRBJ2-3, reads EAGVAQSPRYKIIEKRQSVAFWCNPISGHATLYWYQQILGQGPKLLIQFQNNGVVDDSQLPKDRFSAERLKGVDSTLKIQPAKLEDSAVYLCASSFSGRRTDTQYFGPGTRLTVL.

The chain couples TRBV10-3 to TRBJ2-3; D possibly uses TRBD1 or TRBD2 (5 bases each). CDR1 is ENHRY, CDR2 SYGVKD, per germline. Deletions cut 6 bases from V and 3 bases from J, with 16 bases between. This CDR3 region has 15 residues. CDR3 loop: CAIRRAPQGTDTQYF. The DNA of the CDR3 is TGTGCCATCAGGAGGGCGCCCCAGGGAACAGATACGCAGTATTTT.

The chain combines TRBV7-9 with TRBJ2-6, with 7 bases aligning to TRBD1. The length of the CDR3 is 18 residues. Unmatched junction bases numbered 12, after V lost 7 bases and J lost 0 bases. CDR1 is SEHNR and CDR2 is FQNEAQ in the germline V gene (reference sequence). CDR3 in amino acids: CASISIGDSNSGANVLTF. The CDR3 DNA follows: TGTGCCAGCATCTCCATAGGGGACAGTAACTCTGGGGCCAACGTCCTGACTTTC.